The 10 T cell receptor beta chains below were found in one sample sequenced in a study of cytomegalovirus exposure and HLA in healthy donors. Some clones are missing from TCRdb's copy, which holds only in-frame ones; the method was immunoSEQ multiplex PCR. The sample has about 160,000 clones; 85% to 90% are singletons. The sample consisted of PBMCs. The receptors come from a woman in her 30s in good health and CMV-seronegative.

The V and J genes are TRBV11-2 and TRBJ2-1; no firm D call. CDR1 and CDR2 from the germline V gene are SGHAT and FQNNGV. V lost 5 bases, J lost 9 bases, and 11 bases lay in between. The CDR3 sequence is 12 residues long. This CDR3 is CASSTWRVEQFF. The CDR3 nucleotides read TGTGCCAGCAGCACATGGCGAGTTGAGCAGTTCTTC.

The rearrangement uses TRBV18 and TRBJ2-7, with TRBD1 identical over 9 bases. CDR1 KGHSH and CDR2 LQKENI come from the germline V gene. V lost 5 bases, J lost 4 bases, and 6 bases stayed unmatched. The CDR3 loop spans 14 amino acids. CDR3 sequence reads: CASSGPGQGYEQYF. The CDR3 DNA is TGTGCCAGCTCAGGGCCGGGACAGGGTTACGAGCAGTACTTC.

This clone was seen a few times. The chain links TRBV6-1 to TRBJ1-5, with TRBD1 matching 9 bases. The CDR3 is made up of 15 amino acids. Trimming at V came to 6 bases and at J to 3 bases, leaving 6 bases not matched to a gene. Germline V gene lookup returns CDR1 MNHNS and CDR2 SASEGT. In DNA, the CDR3 is TGTGCCAGCAGCGATAACAGGGGGCACAATCAGCCCCAGCATTTT. Protein sequence: CASSDNRGHNQPQHF.

J is TRBJ1-1 and V is TRBV7-2; 7 nucleotides line up with TRBD1. Germline V CDR1 and CDR2: SGHTA, FQGNSA. This CDR3 comprises 16 residues. Trimming took 6 bases from V and 1 from J; bases not matched to a gene: 11. The DNA of the CDR3 is TGTGCCAGCAGATACGACAGGGCAAACCGGAACACTGAAGCTTTCTTT. Its translation: CASRYDRANRNTEAFF. Based on the CDR3 plus reference TRBV7-2 and TRBJ1-1, the full variable domain is GAGVSQSPSNKVTEKGKDVELRCDPISGHTALYWYRQSLGQGLEFLIYFQGNSAPDKSGLPSDRFSAERTGGSVSTLTIQRTQQEDSAVYLCASRYDRANRNTEAFFGQGTRLTVV.

This chain joins TRBV7-9 and TRBJ1-1; D call uncertain. CDR1 SEHNR and CDR2 FQNEAQ come from the germline V gene (reference sequence). The CDR3 is 13 amino acids. Trimming left V 4 bases short and J 4 bases short, with 10 bases between. CDR3 DNA sequence: TGTGCCAGCAGCTCCCCAACGGGCACTGAAGCTTTCTTT. Amino acids: CASSSPTGTEAFF. The variable domain in full, with the rest retrieved from reference TRBV7-9 and TRBJ1-1, is DTGVSQNPRHKITKRGQNVTFRCDPISEHNRLYWYRQTLGQGPEFLTYFQNEAQLEKSRLLSDRFSAERPKGSFSTLEIQRTEQGDSAMYLCASSSPTGTEAFFGQGTRLTVV.

This rearrangement joins TRBV6-6 to TRBJ2-7; maybe TRBD2 (5 bases). V lost 5 bases and J lost 2, with 13 bases in between. Germline V gene lookup returns CDR1 MNHNY and CDR2 SVGAGI (reference sequence). The CDR3 loop spans 14 amino acids. The CDR3 nucleotides read TGTGCCAGCAGTCCCCGGCCGGGAACCTACGAGCAGTACTTC. This codes for CASSPRPGTYEQYF.

The V call is TRBV6-5, the J call TRBJ1-3, with no clear D. V lost 6 bases and J lost 0, with 12 bases in between. The CDR3 has 15 residues. Germline CDR1 reads MNHEY; CDR2 reads SVGAGI. The CDR3 is CASRPGVSSGNTIYF. The CDR3 bases are TGTGCCAGCAGACCTGGGGTGAGCTCTGGAAACACCATATATTTT.

The chain combines TRBV5-4 with TRBJ2-7; a weak D match, TRBD1 (6 bases). Germline V CDR1 and CDR2: SGHNT, YYREEE (reference sequence). The CDR3 loop spans 14 amino acids. With 6 bases removed from V and 6 bases from J, the gap between germline ends came to 19 bases. The CDR3 region has the DNA TGTGCCAGCAATCGGGTGGACAGCGTATTCGAGCAGTACTTC. Translated, it gives CASNRVDSVFEQYF.

This chain uses TRBV5-1 with TRBJ2-7; a possible D gene is TRBD1 (6 bases). CDR1 and CDR2 (germline): SGHRS, YFSETQ. Trimming took 5 bases from V and 6 from J, leaving 21 bases between them. There are 15 residues in the CDR3. CDR3 in DNA: TGCGCCAGCAGGAACCCCACCCCGACAGGCGGCGAGCAGTACTTC. Translation: CASRNPTPTGGEQYF.

This clone was recorded only once. V gene TRBV29-1 combines with J gene TRBJ2-7; the D gene is possibly TRBD1 (6 bases). This CDR3 spans 12 amino acids. Trimming stripped 7 bases from V and 3 bases from J, with 13 bases between. Germline CDR1 is SQVTM and CDR2 is ANQGSEA. This chain's CDR3 is CSAELDSYEQYF. Here the CDR3 DNA reads TGCAGCGCCGAGCTGGACAGCTACGAGCAGTACTTC.